The clone carrying this T cell receptor beta chain came up many times. Antigen specificity is unknown. The data stem from a study of T cells after yellow fever vaccination. Overall study results and limits: Some clonotypes were seen in both the CD4 and the CD8 compartments. These made up a small share and likely arose from convergent recombination.

The CDR3 consists of 16 residues. V lost 1 base to trimming and J lost 4 bases, with 14 bases between them. Germline assignment: CDR1 LGHNA and CDR2 YSLEER. 5'RACE template switching produced TCR cDNA carrying a universal primer site and UMIs. TCRdb recomputed calls from the 5' RACE reads with MiXCR, one row per CDR3 protein. The sample lists around 100,000 distinct CDR3 sequences, 8.4% seen once, with about 25% in the top ten. V and J are TRBV4-3 and TRBJ2-1, with D possibly matching TRBD2 (6 bases). The sample was CD8+ T cells sorted from PBMCs, taken 45 days after the yellow fever booster vaccination. This receptor was identified in a man aged 25-40 years who received the YFV17D yellow fever vaccine. CDR3 sequence: CASSQGSGLAYNEQFF. The DNA for the CDR3 is TGCGCCAGCAGCCAAGGGTCAGGGCTAGCGTACAATGAGCAGTTCTTC.